The next 28 T cell receptor beta chains were all read from a single sample in a study of spatial heterogeneity in lung cancer. Regarding time point: sample taken at primary tumor resection. Each CDR3 protein gets one entry after TCRdb re-called the 5' RACE reads with MiXCR. The table lists some 38,000 distinct CDR3 sequences, approximately 3% of them singletons. The material was normal lung tissue next to the tumor, obtained at surgery. The receptors stem from a male donor with early-stage non-small cell lung cancer.

This clonotype was found many times. The V and J genes are TRBV5-1 and TRBJ2-3, with D possibly matching TRBD2 (6 bases). The germline CDR1 and CDR2 sequences are SGHRS and YFSETQ. Trimming removed 4 bases at V and 0 bases at J, with 15 bases between. The length of the CDR3 is 16 residues. The CDR3 region is CASSLGGSVSTDTQYF. As DNA, the CDR3 is TGCGCCAGCAGCCTGGGGGGTAGCGTAAGCACAGATACGCAGTATTTT. Full variable domain (remainder filled in from reference TRBV5-1 and TRBJ2-3): KAGVTQTPRYLIKTRGQQVTLSCSPISGHRSVSWYQQTPGQGLQFLFEYFSETQRNKGNFPGRFSGRQFSNSRSEMNVSTLELGDSALYLCASSLGGSVSTDTQYFGPGTRLTVL.

This clonotype was detected ten times or more. The chain recombines TRBV20-1 with TRBJ2-6; D gene unclear. With 5 bases removed from V and 1 base from J, the gap between germline ends came to 9 bases. Germline V lookup: CDR1 DFQATT, CDR2 SNEGSKA (reference sequence). This CDR3 spans 14 amino acids. The chain's CDR3 is CSAYPNSGANVLTF. For the CDR3, the DNA is TGCAGTGCTTACCCAAATTCTGGGGCCAACGTCCTGACTTTC.

This clonotype has ten or more counts. This chain links TRBV20-1 with TRBJ2-5; D may be TRBD2 (5 bases). From germline, CDR1 is DFQATT and CDR2 SNEGSKA (reference sequence). The length of the CDR3 is 14 residues. With 0 bases removed from V and 4 bases from J, the gap between germline ends came to 12 bases. The CDR3 protein is CSAREGSVRETQYF. Written as DNA, the CDR3 is TGCAGTGCTAGAGAGGGTAGCGTGCGAGAGACCCAGTACTTC.

This clonotype was counted many times. This chain links TRBV5-1 with TRBJ1-5, with 10 bases fitting TRBD1. V was clipped by 4 bases and J by 2 bases; unmatched bases: 6. Germline CDR1 SGHRS, CDR2 YFSETQ. This CDR3 contains 16 residues. DNA for the CDR3: TGCGCCAGCAGCCAGACAGGGGGCGTTGGCAATCAGCCCCAGCATTTT. Translating gives CASSQTGGVGNQPQHF.

This clonotype was observed many times. This chain links TRBV3-1 with TRBJ2-2, with D hard to call. V was cut by 4 bases and J by 0 bases, with 9 bases left in between. The CDR3 spans 15 residues. Germline V gene lookup returns CDR1 LGHDT and CDR2 YNNKEL (reference sequence). The CDR3 nucleotides are TGTGCCAGCAGCCCTGGTCGGGCGAACACCGGGGAGCTGTTTTTT. Its protein product is CASSPGRANTGELFF.

This clonotype was picked up many times. The chain carries TRBV20-1 and TRBJ1-2, with a possible D match to TRBD1 (6 bases). CDR1 and CDR2 (germline): DFQATT, SNEGSKA (reference sequence). V shed 0 bases and J shed 6 bases, with 11 bases lying between them. The length of the CDR3 is 13 residues. Written as DNA, the CDR3 is TGCAGTGCTAGAGATAGGACAGTCCATGGCTACACCTTC. It codes for CSARDRTVHGYTF.

This clonotype was seen many times. The rearrangement uses TRBV6-6 and TRBJ2-5, with D unresolved. This CDR3 spans 12 amino acids. Trimming shortened V by 5 bases and J by 3 bases, and 7 bases separated the two germline ends. Germline CDR1 and CDR2: MNHNY and SVGAGI (reference sequence). The CDR3 bases are TGTGCCAGCAGTGTTTACGAAGAGACCCAGTACTTC. It translates to CASSVYEETQYF.

About this clonotype itself: One junction end disagrees with the germline gene, perhaps due to a read error. J is TRBJ1-3 and V is TRBV7-3; D gene ambiguous. This CDR3 has 15 residues. Germline CDR1 SGHTA, CDR2 FQGTGA. The CDR3 DNA reads as TGTGCCAGCATCTTACGGCGCCCCTCTGGAAACACCATATATTTT. It translates to CASILRRPSGNTIYF.

This clonotype was observed once. V and J are TRBV9 and TRBJ2-1; TRBD1 might be the D (6 bases). Germline lookup yields CDR1 SGDLS and CDR2 YYNGEE. Trimming cost V 4 bases and J 10 bases, with 24 bases left between them. This CDR3 spans 16 amino acids. The CDR3 DNA follows: TGTGCCAGCAGCAGTGCCGGGACAATAACCTTCAACGAGCAGTTCTTC. Protein product: CASSSAGTITFNEQFF.

This clonotype came up many times. V gene TRBV11-2 combines with J gene TRBJ1-1; 7 bases are shared with TRBD1. This CDR3 has 14 amino acids. Germline-derived CDR1 and CDR2 are SGHAT and FQNNGV. V was pared by 5 bases and J by 9 bases, with 12 bases of the junction left unmatched. The CDR3 sequence: CASSHSGGWGQAFF. The CDR3 DNA reads as TGTGCCAGCAGCCACTCAGGGGGTTGGGGACAAGCTTTCTTT.

This clonotype was counted ten times or more. The J gene is TRBJ2-2, the V gene TRBV6-1; D call uncertain. CDR1 and CDR2 (germline): MNHNS, SASEGT. The CDR3 contains 14 residues. The V end lost 4 bases, the J end lost 0 bases, and 6 bases lay between the germline ends. DNA for the CDR3: TGTGCCAGCAGTGTACGTACGAACACCGGGGAGCTGTTTTTT. It encodes CASSVRTNTGELFF.

This clonotype occurred many times. This sequence joins TRBV12-3 or TRBV12-4 and TRBJ2-1; no firm D call. V dropped 5 bases and J dropped 0 bases, with 8 bases sitting between them. There are 14 residues in the CDR3. CDR3 DNA sequence: TGTGCCAGCAGTCTTTTAAGCTCCTACAATGAGCAGTTCTTC. Protein: CASSLLSSYNEQFF.

This clonotype was counted at least ten times. The genes are TRBV2 and TRBJ1-5; a possible D gene is TRBD1 (5 bases). The length of the CDR3 is 14 residues. The germline V gene has CDR1 SNHLY and CDR2 FYNNEI. With 2 bases removed from V and 5 bases from J, the gap between germline ends came to 10 bases. Written as DNA, the CDR3 is TGTGCCAGCAGTGAAATTAGGGGTTATCAGCCCCAGCATTTT. It specifies CASSEIRGYQPQHF.

This clonotype was observed at least ten times. The J gene is TRBJ1-5, the V gene TRBV19; no firm D call. Germline CDR1 LNHDA, CDR2 SQIVND (reference sequence). Trimming left V 6 bases short and J 0 bases short, with 9 bases between. The CDR3 extends over 14 amino acids. CDR3 sequence (DNA): TGTGCCAGTAGCGACACCTATAGCAATCAGCCCCAGCATTTT. Its translation is CASSDTYSNQPQHF.

This clonotype was observed many times. This chain connects TRBV2 to TRBJ2-5, with D maybe TRBD1 (5 bases). The ends were cut back, 4 bases at V and 1 base at J, with 16 bases in the middle. This CDR3 has 16 residues. CDR1 SNHLY and CDR2 FYNNEI come from the germline V gene. CDR3 sequence (DNA): TGTGCCAGCAGTGTCCCGACAGAGTCATTCCAAGAGACCCAGTACTTC. This gives the protein CASSVPTESFQETQYF.

This clonotype was seen at least ten times. The rearrangement uses TRBV24-1 and TRBJ2-1; D remains unclear. The CDR3 length is 11 residues. The V end lost 4 bases, the J end lost 7 bases, and 4 bases lay between the germline ends. The germline CDR1 and CDR2 sequences are KGHDR and SFDVKD. CDR3 sequence reads: CATSELNEQFF. Written as DNA, the CDR3 is TGTGCCACCAGTGAGCTTAATGAGCAGTTCTTC.

This clonotype was picked up many times. The chain joins TRBV5-1 to TRBJ1-6, with D unresolved. Germline V gene sequence: CDR1 SGHRS, CDR2 YFSETQ. The CDR3 totals 13 residues. Trimming removed 0 bases from V and 8 bases from J, with 6 bases in between. CDR3 bases: TGCGCCAGCAGCTTGGGCGGTTATTCACCCCTCCACTTT. Translated: CASSLGGYSPLHF.

At least ten counts were recorded for this clonotype. The CDR3 DNA sequence: TGTGCCAGCAGTTTAGCCGGGACAGGGATAGAAAATGAGCAGTTCTTC. Its translation is CASSLAGTGIENEQFF. This chain uses TRBV28 with TRBJ2-1, with 9 bases identical to TRBD1. Germline loops: CDR1 MDHEN, CDR2 SYDVKM. V gave up 2 bases and J gave up 7 bases; unmatched junction bases: 9. The CDR3 extends over 16 amino acids.

This clonotype was seen repeatedly, ten times or more. The chain uses TRBV4-3 and TRBJ2-1; D uncertain. Trimming cost V 0 bases and J 4 bases, with 13 bases left between them. Germline V gene lookup returns CDR1 LGHNA and CDR2 YSLEER. CDR3 length: 16 residues. The CDR3 sequence: CASSQDRRITYNEQFF. CDR3 coding DNA: TGCGCCAGCAGCCAAGATAGGCGCATTACTTACAATGAGCAGTTCTTC.

In the case of this clonotype: This could be a read error, since a much larger clone is one nucleotide away. This chain joins TRBV5-1 and TRBJ2-3; D remains ambiguous. This CDR3 has 13 amino acids. Germline values: CDR1 SGHRS, CDR2 YFSETQ. CDR3 nucleotide sequence: TGCGCCAGCAGCCCCGAAAGCACAGATACGCGGTATTTT. Its protein is CASSPESTDTRYF.

The sample holds many counts of this clonotype. The chain recombines TRBV9 with TRBJ2-2; D unclear. The CDR3 sequence is 14 residues long. Trimming removed 0 bases at V and 4 bases at J, with 7 bases between. CDR1 and CDR2 from the germline V gene are SGDLS and YYNGEE. CDR3 sequence: CASSVAHSTGELFF. The DNA for the CDR3 is TGTGCCAGCAGCGTAGCTCACAGCACCGGGGAGCTGTTTTTT.

This clonotype has at least ten counts. CDR3 loop: CASSHRRQGINEQFF. The DNA for the CDR3 is TGTGCCAGCAGCCACCGACGACAGGGAATTAATGAGCAGTTCTTC. The chain links TRBV7-8 to TRBJ2-1, with TRBD1 matching 7 bases. Per the germline V gene, CDR1 is SGHVS and CDR2 is FQNEAQ. The ends lost 5 bases at V and 7 bases at J; junction bases unmatched: 11. The CDR3 runs to 15 residues.

This clonotype showed up many times. The chain links TRBV10-2 to TRBJ1-2, with no clear D. Trimming took off 10 bases at V and 5 bases at J, with 14 bases between the two ends. This CDR3 region has 12 residues. CDR1 and CDR2 (germline): WSHSY, SAAADI. CDR3 DNA: TGCGCCATAGACCGGGGTTTTTATGGCTACACCTTC. Its protein is CAIDRGFYGYTF.

This clonotype was observed at least ten times. The J gene is TRBJ2-7, the V gene TRBV7-8, with D possibly TRBD1 on 5 matching bases. Germline V CDR1 and CDR2: SGHVS, FQNEAQ. V lost 4 bases to trimming and J lost 2 bases, with 12 bases between them. The CDR3 spans 14 residues. The CDR3 sequence: CASSYKVQAYEQYF. The CDR3 nucleotides are TGTGCCAGCAGCTACAAGGTACAGGCCTACGAGCAGTACTTC.

Many counts were recorded for this clonotype. This rearrangement joins TRBV28 to TRBJ2-1; 12 bases align to TRBD2. CDR3 size: 12 residues. The J segment lost 15 bases and the V segment lost 5 bases, leaving 5 bases of the junction unmatched. Germline CDR1 and CDR2: MDHEN and SYDVKM. The CDR3 reads CASSLAGGPLFF. The DNA of the CDR3 is TGTGCCAGCAGTCTAGCGGGAGGGCCGCTGTTCTTC. Variable domain in full (rest from reference TRBV28 and TRBJ2-1): DVKVTQSSRYLVKRTGEKVFLECVQDMDHENMFWYRQDPGLGLRLIYFSYDVKMKEKGDIPEGYSVSREKKERFSLILESASTNQTSMYLCASSLAGGPLFFGPGTRLTVL.

This clonotype was counted at least ten times. The V gene is TRBV6-6, the J gene TRBJ1-2, with TRBD1 identical over 9 bases. Trimming at V came to 2 bases and at J to 7 bases, leaving 8 bases not matched to a gene. The CDR3 contains 15 residues. Looked up from germline, CDR1 is MNHNY and CDR2 is SVGAGI (reference sequence). In nucleotides, the CDR3 is TGTGCCAGCAGTTACCGCGTACAGGGGGCTGGTGGCTACACCTTC. It is translated as CASSYRVQGAGGYTF.

This clonotype occurred many times. In nucleotides, the CDR3 is TGTGCCAGCAGCCCTAGCCAGGGGGCGTTATGTTACATTCAGTACTTC. Translated: CASSPSQGALCYIQYF. The rearrangement links TRBV6-5 to TRBJ2-4; 8 nucleotides line up with TRBD1. Per germline, CDR1 MNHEY and CDR2 SVGAGI. V dropped 6 bases and J dropped 8; count of bases not matched to a gene: 15. The CDR3 totals 16 residues.

This clonotype has at least ten counts. This chain links TRBV7-6 with TRBJ1-6; 10 positions agree with TRBD1. The germline CDR1 and CDR2 sequences are SGHVS and FNYEAQ. The CDR3 is 16 amino acids. The junction had 6 bases not matched to a gene; V was cut back by 4 bases and J by 6 bases. The CDR3 here is CASSSLGQGINSPLHF. CDR3 nucleotide sequence: TGTGCCAGCAGCTCCCTGGGACAGGGGATTAATTCACCCCTCCACTTT.